One sample yielded the 5 T cell receptor beta chains listed below, sequenced in a study of identifying expanded T cells in peripheral blood. Here immunoSEQ multiplex PCR was the method, and the copy in TCRdb shows in-frame clones only, minus some. The profile shows some 78,000 clones, more than 75% of them singletons. The sequencing sample was made of blood. Receptor source: a person aged 18-70 years in good health.

J is TRBJ2-5 and V is TRBV7-9, with TRBD2 matching 11 bases. Germline CDR1 is SEHNR and CDR2 is FQNEAQ (reference sequence). V trimming: 5 bases; J trimming: 2 bases; junction bases outside the gene matches: 10. The CDR3 consists of 17 residues. CDR3 sequence (DNA): TGTGCCAGCAGCGCACCGGTACTAGCGGGGGTACAAGAGACCCAGTACTTC. Its translation: CASSAPVLAGVQETQYF.

The rearrangement uses TRBV5-1 and TRBJ1-2, with D tentatively TRBD1 (5 bases). The CDR3 contains 17 residues. V lost 0 bases, J lost 6 bases, and 21 bases lay in between. Looked up from germline, CDR1 is SGHRS and CDR2 is YFSETQ. For the CDR3, the DNA is TGCGCCAGCAGCTTGGCCGGCAGGGAGCAGCCTTCCGATGGCTACACCTTC. Translating it yields CASSLAGREQPSDGYTF.

This chain links TRBV6-5 with TRBJ2-7; TRBD2 is a possible D gene (6 bases). Trimming shortened V by 8 bases and J by 4 bases, and 12 bases separated the two germline ends. This CDR3 region has 12 residues. From germline, CDR1 is MNHEY and CDR2 SVGAGI. The CDR3 here is CASRDSLYEQYF. The CDR3 DNA reads as TGTGCCAGCCGGGACTCGCTGTACGAGCAGTACTTC.

The V gene is TRBV6-5, the J gene TRBJ2-3; a weak D match, TRBD2 (5 bases). Germline-derived CDR1 and CDR2 are MNHEY and SVGAGI. The CDR3 is 13 residues long. Between the trimmed V and J ends, which lost 7 bases and 6 bases, there was a span of 14 bases. CDR3 in amino acids: CASTPPTKDTQYF. The CDR3 bases are TGTGCCAGCACCCCCCCGACTAAGGATACGCAGTATTTT.

V and J are TRBV9 and TRBJ2-2; D uncertain. The CDR3 spans 16 residues. V was shortened by 4 bases and J by 5 bases, with 18 bases between the two germline ends. Looked up from germline, CDR1 is SGDLS and CDR2 is YYNGEE. CDR3 sequence: CASSPTPPISTGELFF. CDR3 in DNA: TGTGCCAGCAGCCCTACACCCCCAATATCTACCGGGGAGCTGTTTTTT.